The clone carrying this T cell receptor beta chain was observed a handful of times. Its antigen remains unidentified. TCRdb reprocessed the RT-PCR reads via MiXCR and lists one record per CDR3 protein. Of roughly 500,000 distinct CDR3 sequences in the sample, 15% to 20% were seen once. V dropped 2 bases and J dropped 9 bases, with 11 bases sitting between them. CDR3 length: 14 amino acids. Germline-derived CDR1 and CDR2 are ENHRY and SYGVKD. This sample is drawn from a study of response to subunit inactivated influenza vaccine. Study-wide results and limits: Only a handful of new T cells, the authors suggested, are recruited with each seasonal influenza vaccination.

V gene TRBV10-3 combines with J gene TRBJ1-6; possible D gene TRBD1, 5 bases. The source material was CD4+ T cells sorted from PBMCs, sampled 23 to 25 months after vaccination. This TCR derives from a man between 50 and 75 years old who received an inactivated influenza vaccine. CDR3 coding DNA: TGTGCCATCAGTGAGAAGGAAAGGGGTTCACCCCTCCACTTT. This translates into CAISEKERGSPLHF.